A selection of T cell receptor beta chains follows, all from one sample in a study of blood T cell repertoires in COVID-19. This table comes from immunoSEQ multiplex PCR, and its TCRdb copy is limited to in-frame clones, with some not included. The table records about 350,000 clones, roughly 87% of them present only once. Sequencing was carried out using peripheral blood. These receptors were taken from a young man with COVID-19, enrolled during active disease. CDR3s include the opening cysteine and the closing phenylalanine or tryptophan. Fields, in order: V gene, clone size, J gene, D gene, CDR3 DNA, CDR3 protein. The D gene is left open where the match is weak. The size field is filled for only some rows; it gives once, few, many or a size class.

V gene: TRBV19; clone size: once; J gene: TRBJ1-5; D gene: NA; CDR3 DNA: TGTGCCAGTAGCGACGAGGCGGACAATCAGCCCCAGCATTTT; CDR3 protein: CASSDEADNQPQHF
V gene: TRBV27; clone size: NA; J gene: TRBJ1-5; D gene: NA; CDR3 DNA: TGTGCCAGTGCCCGGACAGCGAACAATCAGCCCCAGCATTTT; CDR3 protein: CASARTANNQPQHF
V gene: TRBV18; clone size: NA; J gene: TRBJ1-2; D gene: NA; CDR3 DNA: TGTGCCAGCTCACTCGGAGTGTCGGTTAACTATGGCTACACCTTC; CDR3 protein: CASSLGVSVNYGYTF
V gene: TRBV19; clone size: once; J gene: TRBJ1-5; D gene: TRBD1; CDR3 DNA: TGTGCCAGTAGGCCCCGGACAGGGGTCGGCCAGCCCCAGCATTTT; CDR3 protein: CASRPRTGVGQPQHF
V gene: TRBV5-3; clone size: NA; J gene: TRBJ1-3; D gene: NA; CDR3 DNA: TGTGCCAGAAGCGCCGACAGCTCTGGAAACACCATATATTTT; CDR3 protein: CARSADSSGNTIYF
V gene: TRBV7-9; clone size: few; J gene: TRBJ2-7; D gene: TRBD1; CDR3 DNA: TGTGCCAGCAGCCCGGACAGGGCTATGACCTACGAGCAGTACTTC; CDR3 protein: CASSPDRAMTYEQYF
V gene: TRBV7-3; clone size: NA; J gene: TRBJ1-3; D gene: NA; CDR3 DNA: TGTGCCAGCAGCGCCTCCCCCCTCGGGGGCGGGAGCAACACCATATATTTT; CDR3 protein: CASSASPLGGGSNTIYF
V gene: TRBV11-3; clone size: NA; J gene: TRBJ2-5; D gene: NA; CDR3 DNA: TGTGCCAGCAGCTTAGATCAGTGGGAGACCCAGTACTTC; CDR3 protein: CASSLDQWETQYF
V gene: TRBV11-2; clone size: NA; J gene: TRBJ2-1; D gene: TRBD2; CDR3 DNA: TGTGCCAGCAGCTTGGGAGCGGGGGGTCTCAATGAGCAGTTCTTC; CDR3 protein: CASSLGAGGLNEQFF
V gene: TRBV7-2; clone size: NA; J gene: TRBJ2-7; D gene: TRBD1; CDR3 DNA: TGTGCCAGCAGCTTAAGAGGGGGCAGCACCTACGAGCAGTACTTC; CDR3 protein: CASSLRGGSTYEQYF
V gene: TRBV4-3; clone size: NA; J gene: TRBJ1-2; D gene: NA; CDR3 DNA: TGCGCCAGCAGCCTTAGGACAGAAGCTAACTATGGCTACACCTTC; CDR3 protein: CASSLRTEANYGYTF
V gene: TRBV29-1; clone size: once; J gene: TRBJ2-7; D gene: TRBD1; CDR3 DNA: TGCAGCGTGAAGGCCGGGACAGGGTTCTCCTACGAGCAGTACTTC; CDR3 protein: CSVKAGTGFSYEQYF
V gene: TRBV9; clone size: NA; J gene: TRBJ2-2; D gene: NA; CDR3 DNA: TGTGCCAGCAGCACACGCACGAACACCGGGGAGCTGTTTTTT; CDR3 protein: CASSTRTNTGELFF
V gene: TRBV13; clone size: NA; J gene: TRBJ2-7; D gene: TRBD1; CDR3 DNA: TGTGCCAGCAGCTCCTCCCCAAATCTTGGACAGGGCCTCAACTACGAGCAGTACTTC; CDR3 protein: CASSSSPNLGQGLNYEQYF
V gene: TRBV27; clone size: NA; J gene: TRBJ1-1; D gene: TRBD1; CDR3 DNA: TGTGCCAGCCATAACAGGGGGTGGACTTTCTTT; CDR3 protein: CASHNRGWTFF
V gene: TRBV11-3; clone size: NA; J gene: TRBJ2-3; D gene: TRBD1; CDR3 DNA: TGTGCCAGCAGCTCGCCTGGACAGGGTACGCAGTATTTT; CDR3 protein: CASSSPGQGTQYF
V gene: TRBV5-4; clone size: once; J gene: TRBJ2-7; D gene: TRBD1; CDR3 DNA: TGTGCCAGCAGCTCGGAGGAGGACAGGGCGTACGAGCAGTACTTC; CDR3 protein: CASSSEEDRAYEQYF
V gene: TRBV9; clone size: NA; J gene: TRBJ1-2; D gene: NA; CDR3 DNA: TGTGCCAGCAGCGTAGGGCAGAGGGACTATGGCTACACCTTC; CDR3 protein: CASSVGQRDYGYTF
V gene: TRBV18; clone size: NA; J gene: TRBJ2-7; D gene: TRBD2; CDR3 DNA: TGTGCCAGCTCACCACAGAGGGTAGCGGGAGTCTACGAGCAGTACTTC; CDR3 protein: CASSPQRVAGVYEQYF
V gene: TRBV9; clone size: NA; J gene: TRBJ2-1; D gene: TRBD1; CDR3 DNA: TGTGCCAGCAGCGACCAGACAGGGGATGAGCAGTTCTTC; CDR3 protein: CASSDQTGDEQFF
V gene: TRBV5-5; clone size: NA; J gene: TRBJ2-1; D gene: TRBD2; CDR3 DNA: TGTGCCAGCAGCATGACTAGCGGAAACTACAATGAGCAGTTCTTC; CDR3 protein: CASSMTSGNYNEQFF
V gene: TRBV6-5; clone size: once; J gene: TRBJ1-1; D gene: NA; CDR3 DNA: TGTGCCAGCAGTTACTCGGGGGCCCCTGAAGCTTTCTTT; CDR3 protein: CASSYSGAPEAFF
V gene: TRBV2; clone size: NA; J gene: TRBJ2-7; D gene: TRBD2; CDR3 DNA: TGTGCCAGCAGTGCCCAGCGGGGGGCCTACGAGCAGTACTTC; CDR3 protein: CASSAQRGAYEQYF